These 23 T cell receptor beta chains were sequenced from one sample in a study of cytomegalovirus exposure and HLA in healthy donors. The repertoire was sequenced with immunoSEQ multiplex PCR; TCRdb's copy has only in-frame clones and lacks some. This sample carries roughly 70,000 clones, roughly 89% of them seen once, and the ten largest clones take less than 5%. Source material: PBMCs. These receptors were collected from a woman aged 18 to 35 in good health and CMV-seropositive.

The rearrangement links TRBV11-3 to TRBJ2-2, with D hard to call. The germline V and J ends were trimmed by 5 bases and 1 base, with 14 bases remaining between them. From germline, CDR1 is SGHNT and CDR2 YENEEA. The CDR3 contains 16 residues. DNA of the CDR3: TGTGCCAGCAGCCCCACGGGTTTGTGGAACACCGGGGAGCTGTTTTTT. This encodes CASSPTGLWNTGELFF.

V and J are TRBV6-1 and TRBJ2-5; D may be TRBD1 (6 bases). The V end lost 1 base, the J end lost 4 bases, and 13 bases lay between the germline ends. This CDR3 comprises 15 residues. In germline, CDR1 is MNHNS, CDR2 SASEGT. CDR3 protein: CASSEDRARGETQYF. The CDR3 DNA reads as TGTGCCAGCAGTGAAGACAGGGCCCGGGGAGAGACCCAGTACTTC.

This chain uses TRBV28 with TRBJ1-5; D is possibly TRBD1 (5 bases). The germline CDR1 and CDR2 sequences are MDHEN and SYDVKM. Deletions cut 8 bases from V and 6 bases from J, with 17 bases between. The CDR3 totals 14 residues. CDR3 residues: CASGKPRGGQPQHF. CDR3 DNA sequence: TGTGCCAGCGGCAAGCCTAGGGGAGGTCAGCCCCAGCATTTT.

The V and J genes are TRBV5-6 and TRBJ2-1; D might be TRBD1 (5 bases). CDR1 and CDR2 (germline): SGHDT, YYEEEE. Trimming took 3 bases from V and 9 from J, leaving 13 bases between them. CDR3 length: 13 residues. DNA of the CDR3: TGTGCCAGCAGCTATCAGGGCAGGATTGAGCAGTTCTTC. Protein product: CASSYQGRIEQFF.

V gene TRBV7-9 combines with J gene TRBJ2-5; TRBD1 matches at 9 bases. Germline lookup yields CDR1 SEHNR and CDR2 FQNEAQ (reference sequence). V dropped 4 bases and J dropped 5; count of bases not matched to a gene: 8. This CDR3 spans 15 amino acids. CDR3 sequence reads: CASSSYRGQGETQYF. CDR3 DNA: TGTGCCAGCAGCTCATACAGGGGGCAGGGGGAGACCCAGTACTTC.

This chain connects TRBV2 to TRBJ2-6; a possible D gene is TRBD1 (5 bases). The CDR3 totals 15 residues. V lost 3 bases to trimming and J lost 2 bases, with 8 bases between them. CDR1 is SNHLY and CDR2 is FYNNEI in the germline V gene. This CDR3 is CASSDQGTGANVLTF. The CDR3, as DNA: TGTGCCAGCAGTGATCAGGGAACTGGGGCCAACGTCCTGACTTTC.

This chain joins TRBV5-4 and TRBJ2-7, with 10 bases aligning to TRBD1. CDR1 SGHNT and CDR2 YYREEE come from the germline V gene (reference sequence). Trimming took 5 bases from V and 2 from J; bases not matched to a gene: 4. The CDR3 contains 14 residues. The DNA of the CDR3 is TGTGCCAGCAGTTGGGGACAGGGGCCCTACGAGCAGTACTTC. Translating it yields CASSWGQGPYEQYF.

The chain couples TRBV7-6 to TRBJ1-5, with D hard to call. The germline V gene encodes CDR1 SGHVS and CDR2 FNYEAQ. The CDR3 totals 14 residues. The V gene lost 5 bases and the J gene lost 1 base, with 9 bases spanning the gap. The CDR3, as DNA: TGTGCCAGCAGCCCTAGGCGCAGCAATCAGCCCCAGCATTTT. Its protein is CASSPRRSNQPQHF.

V gene TRBV9 combines with J gene TRBJ2-1; D perhaps matches TRBD2 (10 bases). The CDR3 covers 19 residues. Germline V gene data show CDR1 as SGDLS and CDR2 as YYNGEE. V lost 3 bases and J 11 bases, leaving 33 bases between the germline ends. The chain's CDR3 is CASSAGQGTSGRARVKQFF. The CDR3 DNA reads TGTGCCAGCAGCGCCGGACAGGGGACCAGCGGGAGGGCCCGGGTTAAGCAGTTCTTC.

This chain links TRBV5-4 with TRBJ2-5; D gene ambiguous. Germline CDR1 and CDR2: SGHNT and YYREEE (reference sequence). The ends were cut back, 1 base at V and 1 base at J, with 11 bases in the middle. This CDR3 is 15 amino acids long. CDR3 coding DNA: TGTGCCAGCAGCTTGTGGGCCGTAACCCAAGAGACCCAGTACTTC. It encodes CASSLWAVTQETQYF.

The chain employs TRBV28 and TRBJ1-4; the D is unclear. The V gene's germline CDR1 is MDHEN and CDR2 SYDVKM. Trimming stripped 5 bases from V and 5 bases from J, with 3 bases between. The CDR3 is 11 residues long. The CDR3 DNA is TGTGCCAGCAGTCCGAATGAAAAACTGTTTTTT. It yields the protein CASSPNEKLFF.

The rearrangement links TRBV6-1 to TRBJ2-7, with 7 bases that match TRBD1. CDR3 length: 14 residues. J lost 3 bases, V lost 6 bases, and 8 bases had no gene match. Germline values: CDR1 MNHNS, CDR2 SASEGT. CDR3 bases: TGTGCCAGCAGCGTAAACAGGGGTCTCTACGAGCAGTACTTC. It is translated as CASSVNRGLYEQYF.

CDR3 nucleotide sequence: TGCGCCAGCAGCCCGATCATCAGGGCTCCTCGACAGGGGGATAGCTACGAGCAGTACTTC. This translates into CASSPIIRAPRQGDSYEQYF. The chain links TRBV4-1 to TRBJ2-7; 9 nucleotides match TRBD1. V shed 4 bases and J 3 bases; nucleotides not matched to a gene: 22. This CDR3 contains 20 residues. The V gene's germline CDR1 is MGHRA and CDR2 YSYEKL.

CDR3 region: CASSYSGLLDPYEQYF. DNA of the CDR3: TGTGCCAGCAGTTACTCGGGACTCCTGGACCCCTACGAGCAGTACTTC. The V gene is TRBV6-5, the J gene TRBJ2-7; D possibly corresponds to TRBD2 (6 bases). V was trimmed by 0 bases and J by 2 bases, leaving 14 bases between them. The germline CDR1 and CDR2 sequences are MNHEY and SVGAGI. The CDR3 is 16 residues long.

The chain joins TRBV9 to TRBJ1-1, with D possibly being TRBD1 (6 bases). The CDR3 spans 14 residues. Germline assignment: CDR1 SGDLS and CDR2 YYNGEE. Trimming took 0 bases from V and 2 from J, leaving 8 bases between them. The chain's CDR3 is CASSVEGTNTEAFF. The CDR3 coding sequence is TGTGCCAGCAGCGTAGAAGGGACAAACACTGAAGCTTTCTTT. Filled out from reference TRBV9 and TRBJ1-1, the complete variable domain reads DSGVTQTPKHLITATGQRVTLRCSPRSGDLSVYWYQQSLDQGLQFLIQYYNGEERAKGNILERFSAQQFPDLHSELNLSSLELGDSALYFCASSVEGTNTEAFFGQGTRLTVV.

The genes are TRBV6-5 and TRBJ1-2; possibly TRBD1 for D (6 bases). The germline V gene has CDR1 MNHEY and CDR2 SVGAGI. CDR3 length equals 15 residues. Deletions cut 1 base from V and 4 bases from J, with 13 bases between. CDR3 nucleotide sequence: TGTGCCAGCAGTTACTTAGCGGGGGCGGGCTATGGCTACACCTTC. It specifies CASSYLAGAGYGYTF.

This rearrangement joins TRBV7-6 to TRBJ2-1; D not certain. CDR1 and CDR2 from the germline V gene are SGHVS and FNYEAQ. Between the trimmed V and J ends, which lost 5 bases and 8 bases, there was a span of 13 bases. This CDR3 spans 13 amino acids. The CDR3 is CASSPLKGDEQFF. For the CDR3, the DNA is TGTGCCAGCAGCCCACTAAAAGGTGATGAGCAGTTCTTC.

The chain recombines TRBV5-5 with TRBJ2-5; possible D gene TRBD1, 6 bases. Germline CDR1 and CDR2: SGHKS and YYEKEE (reference sequence). V shed 4 bases and J shed 5 bases, with 15 bases lying between them. CDR3 length equals 14 residues. The CDR3 nucleotides are TGTGCCAGCAGCCAAGGACAGTCAGGGGAGACCCAGTACTTC. Translated, it gives CASSQGQSGETQYF.

This chain connects TRBV5-4 to TRBJ2-7; D is possibly TRBD2 (6 bases). This CDR3 has 17 amino acids. Between the trimmed V and J ends, which lost 2 bases and 2 bases, there was a span of 20 bases. The V gene's germline CDR1 is SGHNT and CDR2 YYREEE (reference sequence). CDR3 sequence: CASSFRLGFGGTYEQYF. The CDR3 DNA is TGTGCCAGCAGCTTTCGACTAGGATTCGGTGGGACCTACGAGCAGTACTTC.

This clone appeared once. The J gene is TRBJ1-1, the V gene TRBV7-8, with D tentatively TRBD1 (5 bases). Germline values: CDR1 SGHVS, CDR2 FQNEAQ. This CDR3 spans 12 amino acids. V gave up 3 bases and J gave up 6 bases, with 8 bases separating them. CDR3 DNA: TGTGCCAGCAGCTTGGGGGGGGCTGAAGCTTTCTTT. It is translated as CASSLGGAEAFF.

The chain carries TRBV5-1 and TRBJ2-7; 8 bases are shared with TRBD2. This CDR3 spans 15 amino acids. The J segment lost 3 bases and the V segment lost 4 bases, leaving 9 bases of the junction unmatched. Germline CDR1 SGHRS, CDR2 YFSETQ. The CDR3 coding sequence is TGCGCCAGCAGCCACCGGGGGGGAGGTATCTACGAGCAGTACTTC. It translates to CASSHRGGGIYEQYF.

The chain links TRBV7-8 to TRBJ2-5, with D possibly matching TRBD1 (5 bases). CDR3 size: 15 residues. V lost 6 bases, J lost 5 bases, and 19 bases lay in between. The germline V gene has CDR1 SGHVS and CDR2 FQNEAQ. CDR3 amino acids: CASRPSMGPMETQYF. The CDR3 nucleotides are TGTGCCAGCAGACCCTCGATGGGGCCCATGGAGACCCAGTACTTC.

The chain couples TRBV15 to TRBJ2-1, with D perhaps TRBD2 (5 bases). Deletions cut 7 bases from V and 1 base from J, with 8 bases between. Germline assignment: CDR1 LNHNV and CDR2 YYDKDF (reference sequence). The CDR3 runs to 13 residues. CDR3 sequence (DNA): TGTGCCACCAAGGAGCGGTCCTACAATGAGCAGTTCTTC. Protein product: CATKERSYNEQFF.